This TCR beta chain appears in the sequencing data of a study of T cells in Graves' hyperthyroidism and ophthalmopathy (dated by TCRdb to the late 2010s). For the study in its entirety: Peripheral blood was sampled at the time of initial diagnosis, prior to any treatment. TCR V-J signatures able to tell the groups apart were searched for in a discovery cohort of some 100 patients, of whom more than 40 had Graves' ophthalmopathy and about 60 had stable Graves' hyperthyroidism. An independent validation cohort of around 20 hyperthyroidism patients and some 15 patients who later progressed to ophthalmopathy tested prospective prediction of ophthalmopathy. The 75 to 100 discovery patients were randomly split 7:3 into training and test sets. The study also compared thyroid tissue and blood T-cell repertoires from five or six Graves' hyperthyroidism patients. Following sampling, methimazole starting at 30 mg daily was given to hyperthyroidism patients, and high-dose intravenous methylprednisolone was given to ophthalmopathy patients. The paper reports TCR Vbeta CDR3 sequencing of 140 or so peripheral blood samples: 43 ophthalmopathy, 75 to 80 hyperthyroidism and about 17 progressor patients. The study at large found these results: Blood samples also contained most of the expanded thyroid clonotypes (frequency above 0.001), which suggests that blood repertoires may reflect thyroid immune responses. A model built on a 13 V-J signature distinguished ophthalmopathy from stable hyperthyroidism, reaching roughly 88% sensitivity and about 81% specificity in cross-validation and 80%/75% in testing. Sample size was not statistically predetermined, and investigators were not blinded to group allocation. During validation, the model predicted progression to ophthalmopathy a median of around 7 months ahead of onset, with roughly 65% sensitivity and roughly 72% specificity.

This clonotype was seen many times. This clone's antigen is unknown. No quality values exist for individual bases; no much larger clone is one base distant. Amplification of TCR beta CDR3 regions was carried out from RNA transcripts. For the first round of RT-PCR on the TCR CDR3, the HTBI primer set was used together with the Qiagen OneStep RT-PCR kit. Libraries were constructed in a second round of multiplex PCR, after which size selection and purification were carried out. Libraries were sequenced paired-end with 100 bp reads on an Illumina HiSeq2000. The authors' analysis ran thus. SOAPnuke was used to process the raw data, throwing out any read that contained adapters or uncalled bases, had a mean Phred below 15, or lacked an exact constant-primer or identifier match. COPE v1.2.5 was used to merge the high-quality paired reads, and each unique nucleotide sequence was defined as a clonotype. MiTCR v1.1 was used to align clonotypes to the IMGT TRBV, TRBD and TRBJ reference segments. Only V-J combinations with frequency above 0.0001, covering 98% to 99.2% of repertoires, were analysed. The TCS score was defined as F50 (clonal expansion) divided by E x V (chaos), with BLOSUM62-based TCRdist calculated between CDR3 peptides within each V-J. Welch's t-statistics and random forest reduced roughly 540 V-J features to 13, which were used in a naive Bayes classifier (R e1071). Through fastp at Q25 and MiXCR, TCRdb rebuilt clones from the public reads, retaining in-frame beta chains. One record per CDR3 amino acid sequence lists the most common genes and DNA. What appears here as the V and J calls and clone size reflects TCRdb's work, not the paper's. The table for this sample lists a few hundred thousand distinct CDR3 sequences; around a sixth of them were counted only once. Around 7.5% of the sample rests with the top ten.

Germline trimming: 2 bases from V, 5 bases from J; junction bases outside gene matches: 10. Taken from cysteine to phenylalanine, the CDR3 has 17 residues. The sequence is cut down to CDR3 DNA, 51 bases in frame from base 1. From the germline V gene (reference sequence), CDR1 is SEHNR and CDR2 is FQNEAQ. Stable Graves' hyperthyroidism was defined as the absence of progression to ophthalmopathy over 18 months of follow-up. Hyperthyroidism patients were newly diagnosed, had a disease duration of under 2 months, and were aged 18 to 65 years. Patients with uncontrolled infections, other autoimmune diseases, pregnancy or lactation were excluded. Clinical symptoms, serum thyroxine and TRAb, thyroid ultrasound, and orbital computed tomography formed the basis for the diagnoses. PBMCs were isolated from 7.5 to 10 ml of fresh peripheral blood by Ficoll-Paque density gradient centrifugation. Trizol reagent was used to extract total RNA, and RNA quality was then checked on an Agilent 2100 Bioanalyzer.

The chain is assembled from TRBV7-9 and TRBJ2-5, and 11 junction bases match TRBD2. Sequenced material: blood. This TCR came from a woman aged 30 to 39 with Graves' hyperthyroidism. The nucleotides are TGTGCCAGCAGCTTACTTACTAGCGGGAGAGGTCAGGAGACCCAGTACTTC. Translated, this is CASSLLTSGRGQETQYF.